Shown below are 31 T cell receptor beta chains from a single sample sequenced in a study of identical twins. MiXCR was run by TCRdb on the 5' RACE reads, yielding one entry per CDR3 protein. The repertoire holds around 690,000 distinct CDR3 sequences, with less than 25% as singletons. These data also formed part of another study, on T cells expressing NK-cell markers.

What was sequenced was PBMCs. These TCRs come from a woman under 30 in good health.

This clonotype was observed at least ten times. V usage is TRBV20-1 and J usage is TRBJ1-6; D not resolved. V shed 0 bases and J shed 7 bases, with 13 bases lying between them. This CDR3 spans 15 amino acids. Germline V gene data show CDR1 as DFQATT and CDR2 as SNEGSKA (reference sequence). CDR3 nucleotide sequence: TGCAGTGCTAGAGATTGGAAGGGAGAGAATTCACCCCTCCACTTT. Translated: CSARDWKGENSPLHF.

This clonotype was detected ten times or more. V usage is TRBV24-1 and J usage is TRBJ2-1; the D is unclear. The CDR3 consists of 13 residues. CDR1 is KGHDR, CDR2 SFDVKD, per germline. Deletions cut 3 bases from V and 9 bases from J, with 11 bases between. The CDR3 sequence: CATSDPSGTEQFF. CDR3 in DNA: TGTGCCACCAGTGATCCGTCGGGTACTGAGCAGTTCTTC.

The chain links TRBV5-1 to TRBJ2-5; 7 bases are shared with TRBD1. The V gene end was trimmed by 5 bases and the J gene end by 3 bases; junction bases not matched to a gene: 13. This CDR3 has 16 residues. Germline V CDR1 and CDR2: SGHRS, YFSETQ. As DNA, the CDR3 is TGCGCCAGCAGTATAACTCCCGGGACAGCCGAAGAGACCCAGTACTTC. This codes for CASSITPGTAEETQYF.

The sample holds many counts of this clonotype. The chain couples TRBV15 to TRBJ2-5; D not certain. V gave up 6 bases and J gave up 5 bases, with 10 bases separating them. Germline V CDR1 and CDR2: LNHNV, YYDKDF (reference sequence). There are 12 residues in the CDR3. The CDR3 nucleotides read TGTGCCACCAGTATAGCTATGGAGACCCAGTACTTC. This codes for CATSIAMETQYF.

This clonotype came up many times. The gene calls are TRBV6-5 and TRBJ2-3; TRBD1 matches 7 bases. The ends lost 4 bases at V and 5 bases at J; junction bases unmatched: 6. Germline CDR1 reads MNHEY; CDR2 reads SVGAGI. The CDR3 totals 14 residues. The CDR3 sequence is CASSSRAGGDTQYF. Here the CDR3 DNA reads TGTGCCAGCAGTTCCCGGGCAGGGGGAGATACGCAGTATTTT.

The gene calls are TRBV11-2 and TRBJ2-1; tentative D call: TRBD1 (6 bases). Trimming took off 5 bases at V and 0 bases at J, with 14 bases between the two ends. CDR1 SGHAT and CDR2 FQNNGV come from the germline V gene. The length of the CDR3 is 16 residues. CDR3 region: CASSPLGGSSYNEQFF. CDR3 DNA sequence: TGTGCCAGCAGCCCATTAGGGGGTAGCTCCTACAATGAGCAGTTCTTC.

Ten or more counts support this clonotype. V and J are TRBV6-1 and TRBJ1-2, with a weak D call TRBD1 (5 bases). The CDR3 extends over 14 amino acids. Trimming removed 2 bases from V and 2 bases from J, with 9 bases in between. In germline, CDR1 is MNHNS, CDR2 SASEGT. The CDR3 sequence: CASSEQGPNYGYTF. The CDR3 DNA is TGTGCCAGCAGTGAACAGGGTCCCAACTATGGCTACACCTTC.

The chain has TRBV7-9 and TRBJ2-7; 13 bases are a match to TRBD2. The germline V gene has CDR1 SEHNR and CDR2 FQNEAQ (reference sequence). J lost 6 bases, V lost 4 bases, and 6 bases had no gene match. The CDR3 extends over 15 amino acids. The CDR3 here is CASSYRTSGSLEQYF. As DNA, the CDR3 is TGTGCCAGCAGCTATCGGACTAGCGGGAGTCTCGAGCAGTACTTC.

This clonotype was detected a few times. The rearrangement links TRBV7-9 to TRBJ2-7; no definite D call. The ends were cut back, 7 bases at V and 2 bases at J, with 12 bases in the middle. Looked up from germline, CDR1 is SEHNR and CDR2 is FQNEAQ (reference sequence). The length of the CDR3 is 13 residues. Here the CDR3 DNA reads TGTGCCAGCACCCCTACGACGACCTACGAGCAGTACTTC. This encodes CASTPTTTYEQYF.

This clonotype was observed a handful of times. The chain couples TRBV12-3 or TRBV12-4 to TRBJ2-1, with a tentative D call TRBD2 (6 bases). V shed 2 bases and J shed 2 bases, with 10 bases lying between them. The CDR3 runs to 15 residues. DNA for the CDR3: TGTGCCAGCAGTTTACGGGAGAGGGCCTACAATGAGCAGTTCTTC. Protein product: CASSLRERAYNEQFF.

This clonotype appeared many times. The chain couples TRBV5-1 to TRBJ1-1, with no clear D. The ends were cut back, 4 bases at V and 1 base at J, with 8 bases in the middle. Germline values: CDR1 SGHRS, CDR2 YFSETQ. The CDR3 consists of 13 residues. CDR3: CASSPEGNTEAFF. CDR3 DNA: TGCGCCAGCAGCCCGGAAGGGAACACTGAAGCTTTCTTT.

This clonotype appeared once. Being one base from a much bigger clone, this may be a read error. This chain links TRBV20-1 with TRBJ2-7; no clear D. V was trimmed by 0 bases and J by 4 bases, leaving 13 bases between them. The CDR3 has 14 residues. Per germline, CDR1 DFQATT and CDR2 SNEGSKA (reference sequence). CDR3 in amino acids: CSARDIAQRYEQYF. In nucleotides, the CDR3 is TGCAGTGCTAGAGATATAGCACAACGATACGAGCAGTACTTC.

This clonotype was recorded at least ten times. V usage is TRBV20-1 and J usage is TRBJ2-1; 10 bases agree with TRBD2. The CDR3 extends over 15 amino acids. The J segment lost 0 bases and the V segment lost 4 bases, leaving 3 bases of the junction unmatched. Germline V CDR1 and CDR2: DFQATT, SNEGSKA (reference sequence). CDR3 coding DNA: TGCAGTGCTACTAGCGGGAGTAGCTCCTACAATGAGCAGTTCTTC. It codes for CSATSGSSSYNEQFF.

This sequence joins TRBV7-9 and TRBJ2-7, with unresolved D. Germline V CDR1 and CDR2: SEHNR, FQNEAQ (reference sequence). The ends were cut back, 2 bases at V and 6 bases at J, with 11 bases in the middle. The CDR3 has 13 amino acids. CDR3 sequence reads: CASSLSTAVEQYF. CDR3 sequence (DNA): TGTGCCAGCAGCTTATCTACGGCCGTCGAGCAGTACTTC.

The chain links TRBV6-5 to TRBJ2-1; 7 bases agree with TRBD1. V gave up 0 bases and J gave up 10 bases; unmatched junction bases: 6. The germline V gene has CDR1 MNHEY and CDR2 SVGAGI. The length of the CDR3 is 14 residues. CDR3 in DNA: TGTGCCAGCAGTTACTCGGGGGACAGCCACGAGCAGTTCTTC. Translation: CASSYSGDSHEQFF.

This clonotype was seen more than once but under ten times. This chain connects TRBV7-2 to TRBJ2-2; D remains unclear. There are 14 residues in the CDR3. Trimming shortened V by 1 base and J by 2 bases, and 5 bases separated the two germline ends. Per the germline V gene, CDR1 is SGHTA and CDR2 is FQGNSA. In nucleotides, the CDR3 is TGTGCCAGCAGCTTAGACTACAACACCGGGGAGCTGTTTTTT. Its protein product is CASSLDYNTGELFF.

In this sample, this clonotype turned up a few times. The genes are TRBV9 and TRBJ1-1; 9 positions agree with TRBD1. The V segment lost 3 bases and the J segment 1 base; nucleotides outside the gene matches: 4. The CDR3 is 15 residues long. Germline V gene sequence: CDR1 SGDLS, CDR2 YYNGEE. Here the CDR3 DNA reads TGTGCCAGCAGCGCTGGGACAGGGAGGAACACTGAAGCTTTCTTT. Protein sequence: CASSAGTGRNTEAFF.

The table lists this clonotype with a few counts. This CDR3 reads CASSLGGAGGTYEQYF. The DNA of the CDR3 is TGTGCCAGCAGCTTAGGGGGAGCGGGAGGGACCTACGAGCAGTACTTC. The chain has TRBV7-6 and TRBJ2-7; TRBD2 aligns across 10 bases. Germline V gene sequence: CDR1 SGHVS, CDR2 FNYEAQ. The CDR3 extends over 16 amino acids. V trimming: 1 base; J trimming: 2 bases; junction bases outside the gene matches: 5.

The table lists this clonotype with a few counts. The rearrangement links TRBV6-5 to TRBJ2-1; D call uncertain. The CDR3 length is 14 residues. CDR1 is MNHEY and CDR2 is SVGAGI in the germline V gene. V shed 0 bases and J shed 7 bases, with 10 bases lying between them. CDR3 protein: CASSYSAVRNEQFF. CDR3 in DNA: TGTGCCAGCAGTTACTCGGCGGTTCGGAATGAGCAGTTCTTC.

This clonotype appeared many times. One junction end does not reproduce the germline sequence, and a read error may be involved. V is TRBV25-1 and J is TRBJ2-1, with D maybe TRBD1 (5 bases). Looked up from germline, CDR1 is MGHDK and CDR2 is SYGVNS. This CDR3 comprises 13 residues. For the CDR3, the DNA is TGTGCCAGCAGTGAATCGGTGCAGGGAACGGCGATCTTC. Translated, it gives CASSESVQGTAIF.

V is TRBV20-1 and J is TRBJ2-1; tentative D call: TRBD1 (6 bases). V lost 3 bases, J lost 8 bases, and 11 bases lay in between. The V gene's germline CDR1 is DFQATT and CDR2 SNEGSKA (reference sequence). The CDR3 runs 12 residues. The CDR3 sequence is CSASPQGYEQFF. DNA for the CDR3: TGCAGTGCTAGCCCACAGGGCTATGAGCAGTTCTTC.

The genes are TRBV20-1 and TRBJ2-5, with unresolved D. Per germline, CDR1 DFQATT and CDR2 SNEGSKA (reference sequence). The CDR3 loop spans 11 amino acids. Trimming removed 5 bases at V and 4 bases at J, with 8 bases between. The CDR3 nucleotides read TGCAGTGCTTTGCATCCAGAGACCCAGTACTTC. Amino acid sequence: CSALHPETQYF.

This clonotype was observed at least ten times. The genes are TRBV19 and TRBJ2-1, with a possible D match to TRBD2 (6 bases). The CDR3 extends over 13 amino acids. Trimming shortened V by 3 bases and J by 7 bases, and 10 bases separated the two germline ends. Germline loops: CDR1 LNHDA, CDR2 SQIVND (reference sequence). As DNA, the CDR3 is TGTGCCAGTAGTATCGACCGGGGGAATGAGCAGTTCTTC. Translated, it gives CASSIDRGNEQFF.

The V call is TRBV10-3, the J call TRBJ2-7; 11 bases map to TRBD1. J gave up 2 bases and V 6 bases, and 9 bases lay outside the gene matches. Germline loops: CDR1 ENHRY, CDR2 SYGVKD. The CDR3 has 16 residues. In DNA form, the CDR3 reads TGTGCCATCAGAGAGAGACCGGGACAGGGGGCCTACGAGCAGTACTTC. As protein: CAIRERPGQGAYEQYF.

This clonotype has only a few counts. DNA for the CDR3: TGTGCCTCGCGGGGGACCACAGATACGCAGTATTTT. Translating it yields CASRGTTDTQYF. The rearrangement uses TRBV6-5 and TRBJ2-3; 7 nucleotides agree with TRBD2. In germline, CDR1 is MNHEY, CDR2 SVGAGI. Trimming cost V 11 bases and J 2 bases; bases outside gene matches: 4. This CDR3 region has 12 residues.

This clonotype has just a few counts. The V gene is TRBV12-3 or TRBV12-4, the J gene TRBJ2-3; the D is unclear. Trimming took off 4 bases at V and 7 bases at J, with 12 bases between the two ends. This CDR3 contains 13 residues. CDR3 DNA sequence: TGTGCCAGCAGTTCCCCCCCAGGTCATACGCAGTATTTT. Amino acids: CASSSPPGHTQYF.

The table lists this clonotype with many counts. The chain couples TRBV2 to TRBJ2-5; D is possibly TRBD1 or TRBD2 (5 bases each). Trimming stripped 6 bases from V and 1 base from J, with 9 bases between. Looked up from germline, CDR1 is SNHLY and CDR2 is FYNNEI. The CDR3 totals 13 residues. The CDR3 sequence is CASRADTQETQYF. CDR3 sequence (DNA): TGTGCCAGCAGAGCGGACACCCAAGAGACCCAGTACTTC.

The gene calls are TRBV20-1 and TRBJ2-5, with TRBD2 identical over 8 bases. Per germline, CDR1 DFQATT and CDR2 SNEGSKA (reference sequence). The J segment lost 3 bases and the V segment lost 6 bases, leaving 3 bases of the junction unmatched. The CDR3 is 12 amino acids. CDR3 sequence: CSAPGLEETQYF. The CDR3, as DNA: TGCAGTGCCCCGGGACTAGAAGAGACCCAGTACTTC.

This clonotype came up many times. This sequence joins TRBV12-3 or TRBV12-4 and TRBJ2-5; D remains unclear. Trimming left V 5 bases short and J 3 bases short, with 16 bases between. The CDR3 length is 15 residues. The CDR3 DNA follows: TGTGCCAGCAGTAACCCTGTGGGGATAAAAGAGACCCAGTACTTC. Its translation: CASSNPVGIKETQYF.

There are a few counts of this clonotype. V usage is TRBV7-9 and J usage is TRBJ1-6, with a tentative D call TRBD1 (6 bases). The CDR3 has 13 residues. Trimming left V 8 bases short and J 7 bases short, with 12 bases between. Looked up from germline, CDR1 is SEHNR and CDR2 is FQNEAQ (reference sequence). The CDR3 sequence is CASRRTENSPLHF. In DNA form, the CDR3 reads TGTGCCAGCCGGCGGACAGAGAATTCACCCCTCCACTTT.

This clonotype was observed many times. This chain joins TRBV24-1 and TRBJ2-1; D is undetermined. Trimming removed 9 bases at V and 0 bases at J, with 8 bases between. The CDR3 extends over 13 amino acids. Germline CDR1 KGHDR, CDR2 SFDVKD. CDR3 amino acids: CATSRDSYNEQFF. The CDR3 DNA sequence: TGTGCCACCTCACGAGACTCCTACAATGAGCAGTTCTTC.